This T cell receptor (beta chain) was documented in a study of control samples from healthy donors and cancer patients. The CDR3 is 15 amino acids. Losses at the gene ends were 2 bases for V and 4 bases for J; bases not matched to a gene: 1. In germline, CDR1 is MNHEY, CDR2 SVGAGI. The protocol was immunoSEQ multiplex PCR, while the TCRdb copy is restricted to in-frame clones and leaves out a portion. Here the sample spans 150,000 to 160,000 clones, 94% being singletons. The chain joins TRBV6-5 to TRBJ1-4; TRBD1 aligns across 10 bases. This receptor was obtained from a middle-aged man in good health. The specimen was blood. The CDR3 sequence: CASSYGTGVNEKLFF. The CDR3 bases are TGTGCCAGCAGTTACGGGACAGGGGTTAATGAAAAACTGTTTTTT.